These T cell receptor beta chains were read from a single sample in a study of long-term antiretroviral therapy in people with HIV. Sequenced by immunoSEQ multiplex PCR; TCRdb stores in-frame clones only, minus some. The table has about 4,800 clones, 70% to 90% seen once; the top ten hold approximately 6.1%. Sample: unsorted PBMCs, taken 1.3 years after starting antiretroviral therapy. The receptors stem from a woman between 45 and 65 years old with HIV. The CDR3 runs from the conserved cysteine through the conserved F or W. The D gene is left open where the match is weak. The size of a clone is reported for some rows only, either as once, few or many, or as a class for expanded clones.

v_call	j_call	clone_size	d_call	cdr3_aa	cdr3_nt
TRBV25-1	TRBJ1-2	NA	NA	CASSEVGRYTF	TGTGCCAGCAGTGAAGTAGGGAGGTACACCTTC
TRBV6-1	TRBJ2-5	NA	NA	CASRARGGQETQYF	TGTGCCAGCAGGGCCCGTGGGGGCCAAGAGACCCAGTACTTC
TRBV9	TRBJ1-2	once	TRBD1	CASSANQGAGRGYTF	TGTGCCAGCAGCGCAAATCAGGGGGCTGGTCGTGGCTACACCTTC
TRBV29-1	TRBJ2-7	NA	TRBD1	CSVEDTTGYEQYF	TGCAGCGTTGAAGATACGACAGGGTACGAGCAGTACTTC
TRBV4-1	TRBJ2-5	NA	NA	CASSQSTRQETQYF	TGCGCCAGCAGCCAATCAACGAGGCAAGAGACCCAGTACTTC
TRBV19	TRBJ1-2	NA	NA	CASSIIGGSIYGYTF	TGTGCCAGTAGTATAATCGGTGGCAGTATATATGGCTACACCTTC
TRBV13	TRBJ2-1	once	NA	CASSLGPRDYNEQFF	TGTGCCAGCAGCTTAGGGCCTCGGGACTACAATGAGCAGTTCTTC
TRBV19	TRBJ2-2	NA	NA	CASSPRSGELFF	TGTGCCAGTAGTCCCAGGTCCGGGGAGCTGTTTTTT
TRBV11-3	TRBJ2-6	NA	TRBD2	CASSTGGPFNVLTF	TGTGCCAGCAGCACGGGGGGGCCGTTCAACGTCCTGACTTTC
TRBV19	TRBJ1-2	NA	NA	CASRNIPNYGYTF	TGTGCCAGTAGGAACATCCCCAACTATGGCTACACCTTC
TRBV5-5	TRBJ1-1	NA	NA	CASSLGGGTEAFF	TGTGCCAGCAGCTTGGGAGGGGGCACTGAAGCTTTCTTT
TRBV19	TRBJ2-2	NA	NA	CASTLATGELFF	TGTGCCAGTACCCTTGCCACCGGGGAGCTGTTTTTT
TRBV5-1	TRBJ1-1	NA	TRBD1	CASSGQDPMNTEAFF	TGCGCCAGCAGTGGACAGGACCCCATGAACACTGAAGCTTTCTTT
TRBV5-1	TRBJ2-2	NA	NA	CASSLGEWAGELFF	TGCGCCAGCAGCTTGGGGGAGTGGGCCGGGGAGCTGTTTTTT
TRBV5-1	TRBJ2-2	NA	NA	CASSLEPQITGELFF	TGCGCCAGCAGTCTAGAGCCGCAGATAACCGGGGAGCTGTTTTTT
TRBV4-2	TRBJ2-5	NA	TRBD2	CASSQGLGLAGGHQETQYF	TGTGCCAGCAGCCAAGGCCTGGGACTAGCGGGGGGTCACCAAGAGACCCAGTACTTC
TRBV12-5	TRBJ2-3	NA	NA	CASGSRVTVATDTQYF	TGTGCTAGTGGTTCCAGAGTGACCGTAGCCACAGATACGCAGTATTTT
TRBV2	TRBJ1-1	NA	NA	CADVRDGNTEAFF	TGTGCCGACGTCCGGGACGGCAACACTGAAGCTTTCTTT
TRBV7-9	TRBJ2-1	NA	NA	CASSFFMSAVYNEQFF	TGTGCCAGCAGCTTTTTTATGTCGGCGGTCTACAATGAGCAGTTCTTC
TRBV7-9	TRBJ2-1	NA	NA	CASSLRVSSYNEQFF	TGTGCCAGCAGCCTCAGGGTGAGCTCCTACAATGAGCAGTTCTTC
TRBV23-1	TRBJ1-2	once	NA	CASSLPRMYGYTF	TGCGCCAGCAGTCTCCCACGGATGTATGGCTACACCTTC
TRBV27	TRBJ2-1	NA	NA	CASSWGRSSYNEQFF	TGTGCCAGCAGTTGGGGACGGAGCTCCTACAATGAGCAGTTCTTC
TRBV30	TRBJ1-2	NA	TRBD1	CAWSMTGNYGYTF	TGTGCCTGGAGTATGACAGGGAACTATGGCTACACCTTC
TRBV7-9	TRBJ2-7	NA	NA	CASSLGRQGAYEQYF	TGTGCCAGCAGCTTAGGACGTCAGGGAGCCTACGAGCAGTACTTC
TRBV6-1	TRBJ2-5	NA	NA	CASSPRTAGETQYF	TGTGCCAGCAGTCCTCGGACAGCCGGAGAGACCCAGTACTTC
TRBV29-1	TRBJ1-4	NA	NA	CSVTTLDPAGEKLFF	TGCAGCGTTACCACCTTGGACCCCGCTGGGGAAAAACTGTTTTTT
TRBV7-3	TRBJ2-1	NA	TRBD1	CAGHLGQGDEQFF	TGTGCCGGTCATCTGGGACAGGGGGATGAGCAGTTCTTC
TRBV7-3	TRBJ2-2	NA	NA	CASSLRVSGPTGELFF	TGTGCCAGCAGCTTACGAGTCTCAGGGCCAACCGGGGAGCTGTTTTTT
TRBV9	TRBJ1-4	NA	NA	CASSPTGGNEKLFF	TGTGCCAGCAGTCCGACAGGAGGTAATGAAAAACTGTTTTTT
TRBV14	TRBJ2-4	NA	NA	CASSQVKPGENIQYF	TGTGCCAGCAGCCAAGTCAAGCCAGGGGAGAACATTCAGTACTTC
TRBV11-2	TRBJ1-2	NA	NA	CASSSLQRARNYGYTF	TGTGCCAGCAGCTCCCTACAAAGGGCCCGTAACTATGGCTACACCTTC
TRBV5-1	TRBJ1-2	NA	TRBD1	CASSQPGTGGGYGYTF	TGCGCCAGCAGCCAACCGGGGACAGGGGGCGGCTATGGCTACACCTTC
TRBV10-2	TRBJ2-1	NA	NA	CASSEYFGSYNEQFF	TGCGCCAGCAGTGAGTACTTTGGGTCCTACAATGAGCAGTTCTTC
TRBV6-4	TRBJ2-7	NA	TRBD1	CASSDPTRTGGPYEQYF	TGTGCCAGCAGTGACCCGACCCGGACAGGGGGCCCCTACGAGCAGTACTTC
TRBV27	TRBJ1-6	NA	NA	CASSWQSSYNSPLHF	TGTGCCAGCAGTTGGCAGAGCTCCTATAATTCACCCCTCCACTTT
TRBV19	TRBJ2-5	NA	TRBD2	CASSGTSGRQTQYF	TGTGCCAGTAGTGGGACTAGCGGGCGTCAGACCCAGTACTTC
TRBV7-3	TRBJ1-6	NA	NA	CASSQTLYNSPLHF	TGTGCCAGCAGCCAAACACTCTATAATTCACCCCTCCACTTT
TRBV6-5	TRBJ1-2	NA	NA	CASSAWTGNYGYTF	TGTGCCAGCAGTGCCTGGACCGGGAACTATGGCTACACCTTC
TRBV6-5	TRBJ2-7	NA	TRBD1	CASRLVDRGPYEQYF	TGTGCCAGCCGATTAGTGGACAGGGGGCCCTACGAGCAGTACTTC
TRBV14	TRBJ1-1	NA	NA	CASSRQRDTEAFF	TGTGCCAGCAGCCGGCAGCGGGACACTGAAGCTTTCTTT
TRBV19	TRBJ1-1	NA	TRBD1	CASSIKKTGVGTEAFF	TGTGCCAGTAGTATAAAAAAGACAGGGGTGGGGACTGAAGCTTTCTTT
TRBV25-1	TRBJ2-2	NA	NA	CASTGTSNTGELFF	TGTGCCAGCACCGGGACGTCGAACACCGGGGAGCTGTTTTTT
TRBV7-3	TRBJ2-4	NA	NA	CASSTLGRGRVTKNIQYF	TGTGCCAGCAGCACCCTTGGTCGGGGCAGGGTGACCAAAAACATTCAGTACTTC
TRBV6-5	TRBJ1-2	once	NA	CASSAYREGNYGYTF	TGTGCCAGCAGTGCCTACAGGGAAGGGAACTATGGCTACACCTTC
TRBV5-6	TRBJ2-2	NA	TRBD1	CASSPVPPRGLFTGELFF	TGTGCCAGCAGCCCTGTCCCCCCTAGGGGGCTCTTCACCGGGGAGCTGTTTTTT
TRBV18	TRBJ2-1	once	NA	CASSPLAGAYNEQFF	TGTGCCAGCTCACCACTGGCGGGGGCTTACAATGAGCAGTTCTTC
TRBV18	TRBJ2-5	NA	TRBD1	CASSPDRGLQETQYF	TGTGCCAGCTCACCGGACAGGGGGCTCCAAGAGACCCAGTACTTC
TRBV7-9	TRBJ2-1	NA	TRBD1	CASSHRGTMMNEQFF	TGTGCCAGCAGCCACAGGGGCACAATGATGAATGAGCAGTTCTTC
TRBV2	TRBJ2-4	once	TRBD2	CASRGAPGTTNPGAKNIQYF	TGTGCCAGCAGGGGTGCCCCCGGGACTACTAATCCGGGAGCCAAAAACATTCAGTACTTC
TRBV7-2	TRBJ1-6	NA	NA	CASSSRTSGGWNSPLHF	TGTGCCAGCAGCTCCCGAACGTCGGGGGGTTGGAATTCACCCCTCCACTTT
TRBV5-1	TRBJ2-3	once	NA	CASSSSSDTQYF	TGCGCCAGCAGCTCCTCCTCAGATACGCAGTATTTT